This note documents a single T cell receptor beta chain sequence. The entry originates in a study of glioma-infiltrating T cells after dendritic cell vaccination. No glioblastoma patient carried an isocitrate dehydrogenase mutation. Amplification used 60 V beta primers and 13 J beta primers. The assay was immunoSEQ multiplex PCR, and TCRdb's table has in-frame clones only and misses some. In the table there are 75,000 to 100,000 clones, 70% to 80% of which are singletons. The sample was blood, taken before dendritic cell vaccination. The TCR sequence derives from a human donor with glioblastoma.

This CDR3 is CASSLAGGSGNTIYF. Here the CDR3 DNA reads TGTGCCAGCAGCTTGGCAGGAGGCTCTGGAAACACCATATATTTT. This chain links TRBV5-6 with TRBJ1-3; D gene unclear. The CDR3 has 15 residues. V was cut by 0 bases and J by 0 bases, with 7 bases left in between. CDR1 is SGHDT, CDR2 YYEEEE, per germline. The full variable domain, rest sourced from reference TRBV5-6 and TRBJ1-3, is DAGVTQSPTHLIKTRGQQVTLRCSPKSGHDTVSWYQQALGQGPQFIFQYYEEEERQRGNFPDRFSGHQFPNYSSELNVNALLLGDSALYLCASSLAGGSGNTIYFGEGSWLTVV.